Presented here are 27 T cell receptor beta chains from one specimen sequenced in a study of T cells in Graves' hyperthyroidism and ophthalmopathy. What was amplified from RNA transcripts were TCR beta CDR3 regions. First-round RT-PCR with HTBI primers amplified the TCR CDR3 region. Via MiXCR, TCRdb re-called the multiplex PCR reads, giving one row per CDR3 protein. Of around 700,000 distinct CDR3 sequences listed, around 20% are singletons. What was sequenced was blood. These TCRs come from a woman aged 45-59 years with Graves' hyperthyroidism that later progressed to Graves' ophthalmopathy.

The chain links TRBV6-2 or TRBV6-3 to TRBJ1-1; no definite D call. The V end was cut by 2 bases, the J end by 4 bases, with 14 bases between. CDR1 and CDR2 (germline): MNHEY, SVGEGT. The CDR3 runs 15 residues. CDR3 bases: TGTGCCAGCAGTTACAATGGGGAAGGTGGCACTGAAGCTTTCTTT. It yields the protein CASSYNGEGGTEAFF.

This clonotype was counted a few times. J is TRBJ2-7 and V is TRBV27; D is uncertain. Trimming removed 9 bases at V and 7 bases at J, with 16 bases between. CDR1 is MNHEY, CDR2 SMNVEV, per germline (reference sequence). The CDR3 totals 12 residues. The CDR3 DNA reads TGTGCCAGTGGTGGACCGCTCTCTGAGCAGTACTTC. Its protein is CASGGPLSEQYF.

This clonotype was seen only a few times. CDR3 in amino acids: CAGRSPTYNEQFF. In DNA, the CDR3 is TGTGCCGGCCGCAGCCCTACTTACAATGAGCAGTTCTTC. V and J are TRBV7-9 and TRBJ2-1; D gene unclear. This CDR3 comprises 13 residues. Trimming took off 11 bases at V and 4 bases at J, with 15 bases between the two ends. CDR1 and CDR2 from the germline V gene are SEHNR and FQNEAQ (reference sequence).

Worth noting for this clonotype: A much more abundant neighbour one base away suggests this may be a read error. The CDR3 loop reads CASSQVAGDNNKQFF. CDR3 nucleotide sequence: TGCGCCAGCAGCCAGGTTGCGGGGGACAACAATAAGCAGTTCTTC. This chain connects TRBV4-1 to TRBJ2-1, with D possibly matching TRBD2 (7 bases). The CDR3 totals 15 residues. Per the germline V gene, CDR1 is MGHRA and CDR2 is YSYEKL.

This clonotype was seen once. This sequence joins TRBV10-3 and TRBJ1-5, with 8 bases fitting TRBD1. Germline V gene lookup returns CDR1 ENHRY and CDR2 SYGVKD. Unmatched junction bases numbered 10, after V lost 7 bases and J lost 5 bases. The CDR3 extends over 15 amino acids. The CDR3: CAITLPLDRDQPQHF. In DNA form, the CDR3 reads TGTGCCATCACTTTGCCCTTGGACAGGGATCAGCCCCAGCATTTT.

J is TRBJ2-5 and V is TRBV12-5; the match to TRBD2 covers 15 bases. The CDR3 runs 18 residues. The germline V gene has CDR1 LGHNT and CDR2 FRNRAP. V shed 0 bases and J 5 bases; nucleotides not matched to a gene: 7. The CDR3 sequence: CASGLVHGTSGGRETQYF. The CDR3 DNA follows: TGTGCTAGTGGTTTGGTACATGGGACTAGCGGGGGGCGGGAGACCCAGTACTTC. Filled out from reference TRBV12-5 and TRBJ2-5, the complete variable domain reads DARVTQTPRHKVTEMGQEVTMRCQPILGHNTVFWYRQTMMQGLELLAYFRNRAPLDDSGMPKDRFSAEMPDATLATLKIQPSEPRDSAVYFCASGLVHGTSGGRETQYFGPGTRLLVL.

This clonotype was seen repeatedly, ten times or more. The CDR3 is CASSLRRVNQPQHF. DNA of the CDR3: TGTGCCAGCAGTTTAAGGCGGGTAAATCAGCCCCAGCATTTT. The V call is TRBV12-3 or TRBV12-4, the J call TRBJ1-5; D uncertain. The V end lost 2 bases, the J end lost 4 bases, and 9 bases lay between the germline ends. The CDR3 spans 14 residues.

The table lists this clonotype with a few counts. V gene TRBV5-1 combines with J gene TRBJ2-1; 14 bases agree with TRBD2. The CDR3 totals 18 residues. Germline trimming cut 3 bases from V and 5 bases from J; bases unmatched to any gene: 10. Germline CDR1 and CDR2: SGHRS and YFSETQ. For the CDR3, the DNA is TGCGCCAGCAGCTGGGGGCCGGGACTAGCGGGGGCGAACAATGAGCAGTTCTTC. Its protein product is CASSWGPGLAGANNEQFF.

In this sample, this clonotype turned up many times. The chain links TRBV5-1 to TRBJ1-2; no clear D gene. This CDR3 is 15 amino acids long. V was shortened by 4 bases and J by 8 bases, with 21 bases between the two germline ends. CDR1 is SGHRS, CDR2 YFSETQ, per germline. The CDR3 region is CASSRPGPRWEGYTF. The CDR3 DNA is TGCGCCAGCAGCAGGCCGGGCCCCCGGTGGGAGGGCTACACCTTC.

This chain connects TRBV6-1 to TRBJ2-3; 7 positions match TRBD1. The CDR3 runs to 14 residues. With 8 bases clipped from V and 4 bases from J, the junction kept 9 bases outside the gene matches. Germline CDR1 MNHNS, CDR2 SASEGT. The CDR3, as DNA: TGTGCCAGCCTACAGGGGTTGGTTGCAGATACGCAGTATTTT. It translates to CASLQGLVADTQYF.

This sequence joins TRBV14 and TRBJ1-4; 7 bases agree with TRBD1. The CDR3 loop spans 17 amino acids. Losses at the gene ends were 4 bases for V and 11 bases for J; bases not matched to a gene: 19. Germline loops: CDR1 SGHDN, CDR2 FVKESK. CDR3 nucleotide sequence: TGTGCCAGCAGCCGGACCGGGACAGAGGGGGTCGTTGGGAAACTGTTTTTT. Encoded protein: CASSRTGTEGVVGKLFF.

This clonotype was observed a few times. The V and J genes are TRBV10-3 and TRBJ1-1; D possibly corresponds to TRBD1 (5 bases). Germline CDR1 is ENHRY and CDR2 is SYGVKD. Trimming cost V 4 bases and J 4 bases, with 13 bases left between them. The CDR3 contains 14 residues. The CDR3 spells CAISVQARATEAFF. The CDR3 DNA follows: TGTGCCATCAGTGTACAGGCTCGGGCCACTGAAGCTTTCTTT.

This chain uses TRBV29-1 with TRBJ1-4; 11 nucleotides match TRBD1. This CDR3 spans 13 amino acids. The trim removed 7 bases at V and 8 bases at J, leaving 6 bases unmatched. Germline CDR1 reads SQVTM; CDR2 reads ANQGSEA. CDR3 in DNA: TGCAGCGCTCGGACAGGGGGCCAGGAAAAACTGTTTTTT. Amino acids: CSARTGGQEKLFF.

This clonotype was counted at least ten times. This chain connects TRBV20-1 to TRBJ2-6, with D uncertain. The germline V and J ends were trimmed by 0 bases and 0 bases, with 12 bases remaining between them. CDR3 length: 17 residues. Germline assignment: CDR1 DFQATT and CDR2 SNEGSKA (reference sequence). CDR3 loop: CSARDWSPRSGANVLTF. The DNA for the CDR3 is TGCAGTGCTAGAGACTGGAGTCCGCGCTCTGGGGCCAACGTCCTGACTTTC.

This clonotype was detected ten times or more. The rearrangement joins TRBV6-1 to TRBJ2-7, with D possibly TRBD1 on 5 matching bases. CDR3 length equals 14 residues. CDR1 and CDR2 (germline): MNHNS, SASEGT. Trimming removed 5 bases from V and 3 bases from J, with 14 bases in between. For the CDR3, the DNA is TGTGCCAGCAGTTATGGCCAGGGTTACTACGAGCAGTACTTC. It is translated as CASSYGQGYYEQYF.

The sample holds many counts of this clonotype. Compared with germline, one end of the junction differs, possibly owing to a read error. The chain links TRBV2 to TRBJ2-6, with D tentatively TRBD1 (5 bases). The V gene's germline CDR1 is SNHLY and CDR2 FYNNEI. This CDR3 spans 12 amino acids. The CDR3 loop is CASSERDSRMAF. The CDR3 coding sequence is TGTGCCAGCAGTGAGCGTGACAGCCGAATGGCTTTC.

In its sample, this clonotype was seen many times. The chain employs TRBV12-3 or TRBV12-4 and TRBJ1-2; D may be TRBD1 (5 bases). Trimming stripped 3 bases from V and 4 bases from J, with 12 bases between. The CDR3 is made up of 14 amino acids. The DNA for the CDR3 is TGTGCCAGCAGTTTTCGGCAGGGCAGCTATGGCTACACCTTC. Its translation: CASSFRQGSYGYTF.

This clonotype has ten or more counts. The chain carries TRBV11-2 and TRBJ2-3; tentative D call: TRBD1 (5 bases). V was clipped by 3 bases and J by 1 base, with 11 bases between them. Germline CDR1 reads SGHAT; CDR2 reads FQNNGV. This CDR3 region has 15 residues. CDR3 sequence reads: CASSFTGGRTDTQYF. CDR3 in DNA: TGTGCCAGCAGCTTTACAGGCGGACGCACAGATACGCAGTATTTT.

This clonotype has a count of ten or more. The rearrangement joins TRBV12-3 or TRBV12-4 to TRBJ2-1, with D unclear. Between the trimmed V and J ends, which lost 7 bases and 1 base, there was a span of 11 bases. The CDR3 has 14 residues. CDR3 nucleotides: TGTGCCAGCACTCTTGTGTCGTCCTACAATGAGCAGTTCTTC. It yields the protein CASTLVSSYNEQFF.

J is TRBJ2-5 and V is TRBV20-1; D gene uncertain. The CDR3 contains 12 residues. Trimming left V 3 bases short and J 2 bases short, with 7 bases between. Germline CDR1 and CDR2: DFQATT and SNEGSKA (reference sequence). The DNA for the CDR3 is TGCAGTGCTAGTGTGGGGCAAGAGACCCAGTACTTC. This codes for CSASVGQETQYF.

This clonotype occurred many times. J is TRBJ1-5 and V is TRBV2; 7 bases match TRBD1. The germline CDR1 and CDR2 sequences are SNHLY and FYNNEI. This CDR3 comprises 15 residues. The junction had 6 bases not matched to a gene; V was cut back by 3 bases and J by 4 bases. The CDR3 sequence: CASSENRGRNQPQHF. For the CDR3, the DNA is TGTGCCAGCAGTGAGAACAGGGGCAGGAATCAGCCCCAGCATTTT.

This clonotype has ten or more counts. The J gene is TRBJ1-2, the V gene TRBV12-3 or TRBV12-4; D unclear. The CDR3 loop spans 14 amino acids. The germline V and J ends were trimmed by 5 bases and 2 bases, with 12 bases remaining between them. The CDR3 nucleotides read TGTGCCAGCAGTCAATCCAGGCTAAACTATGGCTACACCTTC. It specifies CASSQSRLNYGYTF.

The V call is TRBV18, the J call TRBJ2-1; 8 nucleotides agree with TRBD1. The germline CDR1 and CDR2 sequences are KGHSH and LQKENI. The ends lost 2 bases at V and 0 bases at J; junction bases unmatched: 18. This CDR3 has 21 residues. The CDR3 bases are TGTGCCAGCTCACCATTCACGGACAGGGCGAGGGGGGCAAGCTCCTACAATGAGCAGTTCTTC. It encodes CASSPFTDRARGASSYNEQFF.

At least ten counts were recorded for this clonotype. This CDR3 is CASSPNPTSGGIDTQYF. The DNA for the CDR3 is TGCGCCAGCAGCCCAAACCCGACTAGCGGGGGAATAGATACGCAGTATTTT. V gene TRBV5-1 combines with J gene TRBJ2-3; 12 bases line up with TRBD2. From germline, CDR1 is SGHRS and CDR2 YFSETQ. The CDR3 runs to 17 residues. Unmatched junction bases numbered 11, after V lost 4 bases and J lost 5 bases. Looking up the rest from reference TRBV5-1 and TRBJ2-3 gives the full variable domain: KAGVTQTPRYLIKTRGQQVTLSCSPISGHRSVSWYQQTPGQGLQFLFEYFSETQRNKGNFPGRFSGRQFSNSRSEMNVSTLELGDSALYLCASSPNPTSGGIDTQYFGPGTRLTVL.

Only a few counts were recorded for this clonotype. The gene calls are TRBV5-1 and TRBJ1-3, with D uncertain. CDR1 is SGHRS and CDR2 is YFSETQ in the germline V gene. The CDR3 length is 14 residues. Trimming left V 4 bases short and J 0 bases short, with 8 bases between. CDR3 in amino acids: CASSGHGSGNTIYF. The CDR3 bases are TGCGCCAGCAGCGGGCACGGCTCTGGAAACACCATATATTTT. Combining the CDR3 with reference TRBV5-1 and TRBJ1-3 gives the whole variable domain KAGVTQTPRYLIKTRGQQVTLSCSPISGHRSVSWYQQTPGQGLQFLFEYFSETQRNKGNFPGRFSGRQFSNSRSEMNVSTLELGDSALYLCASSGHGSGNTIYFGEGSWLTVV.

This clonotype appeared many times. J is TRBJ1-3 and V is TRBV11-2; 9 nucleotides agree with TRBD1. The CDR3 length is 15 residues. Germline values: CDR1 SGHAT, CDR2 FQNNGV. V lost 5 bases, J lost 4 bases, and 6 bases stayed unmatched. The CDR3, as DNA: TGTGCCAGCAGCCGACAGGGGGGATCAGGAAACACCATATATTTT. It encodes CASSRQGGSGNTIYF.

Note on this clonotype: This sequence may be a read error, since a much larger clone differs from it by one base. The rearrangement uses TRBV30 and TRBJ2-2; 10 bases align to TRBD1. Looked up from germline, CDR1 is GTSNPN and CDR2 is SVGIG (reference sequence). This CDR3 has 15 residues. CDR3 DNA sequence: TGTGCCTGGAGAAGGGGACAGGGGATAACCGGGGAGCTGTCTTTT. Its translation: CAWRRGQGITGELSF. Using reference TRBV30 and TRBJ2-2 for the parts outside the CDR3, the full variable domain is SQTIHQWPATLVQPVGSPLSLECTVEGTSNPNLYWYRQAAGRGLQLLFYSVGIGQISSEVPQNLSASRPQDRQFILSSKKLLLSDSGFYLCAWRRGQGITGELSFGEGSRLTVL.